This TCR beta chain was recovered during a study of cytomegalovirus exposure and HLA in healthy donors. PCR used 60 Vbeta primers and 13 Jbeta primers. Data came from immunoSEQ multiplex PCR; TCRdb stores just in-frame clones and leaves some out. The sample includes tens of thousands of clones. Input material: PBMCs. This clonotype originated in a middle-aged man in good health and CMV-seropositive.

The CDR3 DNA is TGTGCCAGCAGCTCCCCTTCGGAGACCCAGTACTTC. It yields the protein CASSSPSETQYF. The chain couples TRBV7-9 to TRBJ2-5; D gene ambiguous. Germline CDR1 reads SEHNR; CDR2 reads FQNEAQ (reference sequence). The CDR3 runs 12 residues. V was pared by 4 bases and J by 5 bases, with 8 bases between.